The source of this T cell receptor beta chain is a study of patients and donors after allogeneic stem cell transplantation. The CDR3 has 14 residues. CDR1 MGHRA and CDR2 YSYEKL come from the germline V gene. V lost 3 bases to trimming and J lost 2 bases, with 8 bases between them. TCRdb passed the RT-PCR reads through MiXCR, listing each CDR3 protein once. Here the sample spans about 410,000 distinct CDR3 sequences, about a sixth being singletons. The specimen sequenced was blood, either unsorted or a sorted T cell fraction (not recorded which). This receptor was obtained from a human donor who was either an allogeneic HSCT recipient or a stem cell or donor lymphocyte infusion donor (not recorded which). It is not recorded whose cells these are; they may come from a transplant donor. The chain couples TRBV4-1 to TRBJ1-5; D remains unclear. CDR3 sequence (DNA): TGCGCCAGCAGCCACCCGGGCCGCAATCAGCCCCAGCATTTT. It translates to CASSHPGRNQPQHF.